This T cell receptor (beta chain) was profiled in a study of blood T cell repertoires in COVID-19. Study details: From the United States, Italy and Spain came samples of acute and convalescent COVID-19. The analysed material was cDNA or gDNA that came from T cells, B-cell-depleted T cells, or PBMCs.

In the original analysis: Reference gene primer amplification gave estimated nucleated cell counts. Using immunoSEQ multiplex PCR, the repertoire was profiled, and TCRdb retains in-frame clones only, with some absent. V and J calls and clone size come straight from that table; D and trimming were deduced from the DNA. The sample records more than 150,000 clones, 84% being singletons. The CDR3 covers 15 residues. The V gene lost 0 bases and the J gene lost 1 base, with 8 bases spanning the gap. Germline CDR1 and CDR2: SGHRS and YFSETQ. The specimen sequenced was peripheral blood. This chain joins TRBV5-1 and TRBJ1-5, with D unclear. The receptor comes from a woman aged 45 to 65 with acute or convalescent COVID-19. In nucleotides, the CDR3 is TGCGCCAGCAGCTTGGGAGGTGAAAGCAATCAGCCCCAGCATTTT. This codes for CASSLGGESNQPQHF.